The 26 T cell receptor beta chains below come from one sample, sequenced in a study of blood T cell repertoires in COVID-19 (TCRdb year 2020). Library preparation employed the immunoSEQ multiplex PCR assay. Held by TCRdb, this immuneACCESS table contains in-frame sequences only and omits some clones. Under half of the omission traces to an unresolved V gene where checked; the cause of the rest is unknown. This sample is represented by over 250,000 clones; roughly 87% of them were singletons. The ten biggest clones cover more than 10% of the sample. Source material: peripheral blood. These receptors all stem from a human donor in a cohort sampled during active COVID-19.

The rearrangement joins TRBV3-1 (or the pseudogene TRBV3-2) to TRBJ2-1; 7 positions match TRBD2. Trimming took 4 bases from V and 13 from J; bases not matched to a gene: 16. The CDR3 is 15 residues long. Germline-derived CDR1 and CDR2 are LGHDT and YNNKEL (reference sequence). The CDR3 protein is CASSPTGGRNNVQFF. The CDR3 DNA sequence: TGTGCCAGCAGCCCAACGGGAGGCCGAAACAATGTTCAGTTCTTC.

This clone showed up just once. The V gene is TRBV28, the J gene TRBJ2-3, with D possibly TRBD1 on 5 matching bases. Germline CDR1 MDHEN, CDR2 SYDVKM. This CDR3 is built from 15 residues. Deletions cut 4 bases from V and 5 bases from J, with 16 bases between. This chain's CDR3 is CASSSPGLGQDTQYF. As DNA, the CDR3 is TGTGCCAGCAGTTCTCCGGGTTTGGGGCAAGATACGCAGTATTTT.

J is TRBJ2-1 and V is TRBV7-2; D ambiguous. V lost 1 base and J lost 6, with 7 bases in between. CDR1 is SGHTA and CDR2 is FQGNSA in the germline V gene. This CDR3 is 13 amino acids long. CDR3 DNA: TGTGCCAGCAGCTTAGTCCCGGGCAATGAGCAGTTCTTC. This sequence encodes CASSLVPGNEQFF.

This chain joins TRBV7-2 and TRBJ2-1; no definite D call. The V gene lost 1 base and the J gene lost 5 bases, with 6 bases spanning the gap. Per germline, CDR1 SGHTA and CDR2 FQGNSA. The CDR3 has 13 amino acids. DNA of the CDR3: TGTGCCAGCAGCTTAGTTGTCGACAATGAGCAGTTCTTC. Translation: CASSLVVDNEQFF. The complete variable domain, with remaining parts taken from reference TRBV7-2 and TRBJ2-1, reads GAGVSQSPSNKVTEKGKDVELRCDPISGHTALYWYRQSLGQGLEFLIYFQGNSAPDKSGLPSDRFSAERTGGSVSTLTIQRTQQEDSAVYLCASSLVVDNEQFFGPGTRLTVL.

The genes are TRBV28 and TRBJ1-5; the D gene is possibly TRBD1 (6 bases). V was shortened by 7 bases and J by 4 bases, with 23 bases between the two germline ends. The CDR3 is 17 amino acids. Germline V gene lookup returns CDR1 MDHEN and CDR2 SYDVKM. The CDR3 here is CASTGSPHRVFNQPQHF. CDR3 nucleotides: TGTGCCAGCACCGGGTCCCCCCACAGGGTTTTTAATCAGCCCCAGCATTTT.

In nucleotides, the CDR3 is TGTGCCAGCAGTGATTACTCTGGGGCCAACGTCCTGACTTTC. It is translated as CASSDYSGANVLTF. The chain links TRBV2 to TRBJ2-6; D gene uncertain. The CDR3 length is 14 residues. Trimming pared 3 bases from V and 0 bases from J, leaving 3 bases between. Per the germline V gene, CDR1 is SNHLY and CDR2 is FYNNEI.

J is TRBJ2-1 and V is TRBV14, with 7 positions matching TRBD2. V was pared by 0 bases and J by 8 bases, with 16 bases of the junction left unmatched. Per the germline V gene, CDR1 is SGHDN and CDR2 is FVKESK. This CDR3 region has 18 residues. CDR3 DNA sequence: TGTGCCAGCAGCCAAGACGGTCCCGGGACTACCATACGAGATGAGCAGTTCTTC. Its translation is CASSQDGPGTTIRDEQFF.

The chain is built from TRBV28 and TRBJ2-2; D call uncertain. In germline, CDR1 is MDHEN, CDR2 SYDVKM. V dropped 6 bases and J dropped 9 bases, with 11 bases sitting between them. The CDR3 covers 12 residues. CDR3 protein: CASRRSARELFF. CDR3 nucleotides: TGTGCCAGCAGGCGGAGCGCCAGGGAGCTGTTTTTT.

The chain couples TRBV5-4 to TRBJ1-3, with 7 bases matching TRBD1. Germline V gene data show CDR1 as SGHNT and CDR2 as YYREEE (reference sequence). Unmatched junction bases numbered 4, after V lost 3 bases and J lost 13 bases. The CDR3 length is 11 residues. CDR3 in DNA: TGTGCCAGCAGCTGGGGGACAGCAATATATTTT. Residues: CASSWGTAIYF.

This rearrangement joins TRBV3-1 (or the pseudogene TRBV3-2) to TRBJ2-5; 12 bases map to TRBD1. This CDR3 region has 18 residues. J was trimmed by 4 bases and V by 1 base; bases with no gene match: 10. Per germline, CDR1 LGHDT and CDR2 YNNKEL (reference sequence). CDR3 coding DNA: TGTGCCAGCAGCCAAGTAGCGGTACGGGACAGGGGGCCAGAGACCCAGTACTTC. It codes for CASSQVAVRDRGPETQYF.

The rearrangement links TRBV6-1 to TRBJ1-5; no firm D call. There are 14 residues in the CDR3. With 1 base removed from V and 2 bases from J, the gap between germline ends came to 6 bases. Per germline, CDR1 MNHNS and CDR2 SASEGT. The CDR3 DNA is TGTGCCAGCAGTGAAGGTCAGGGCAATCAGCCCCAGCATTTT. Translated, it gives CASSEGQGNQPQHF.

V is TRBV27 and J is TRBJ2-7; the match to TRBD1 covers 7 bases. The CDR3 totals 15 residues. The V and J ends lost 3 bases and 2 bases, in that order; junction bases with no gene match: 7. The germline V gene encodes CDR1 MNHEY and CDR2 SMNVEV (reference sequence). Here the CDR3 reads CASSLGTVYTYEQYF. CDR3 DNA sequence: TGTGCCAGCAGTTTGGGGACAGTATATACCTACGAGCAGTACTTC.

The rearrangement joins TRBV30 to TRBJ2-3; perhaps TRBD2 as D (5 bases). Trimming stripped 0 bases from V and 8 bases from J, with 18 bases between. CDR1 GTSNPN and CDR2 SVGIG come from the germline V gene (reference sequence). CDR3 length: 15 residues. CDR3 DNA: TGTGCCTGGAGTGTAGGAGGCACCCATCACGTTACGCAGTATTTT. As protein: CAWSVGGTHHVTQYF.

The V gene is TRBV3-1 (or the pseudogene TRBV3-2), the J gene TRBJ2-2, with 7 bases identical to TRBD1. The CDR3 runs 16 residues. Unmatched junction bases numbered 6, after V lost 0 bases and J lost 5 bases. The germline gives CDR1 LGHDT, CDR2 YNNKEL (reference sequence). CDR3 loop: CASSQDLTGVTGELFF. The CDR3, as DNA: TGTGCCAGCAGCCAAGATCTAACAGGGGTTACCGGGGAGCTGTTTTTT.

In its sample, this clone was seen a few times. V and J are TRBV29-1 and TRBJ1-2; D is possibly TRBD1 (6 bases). There are 16 residues in the CDR3. V lost 6 bases to trimming and J lost 3 bases, with 23 bases between them. The germline V gene has CDR1 SQVTM and CDR2 ANQGSEA. CDR3 nucleotides: TGCAGCGTCCGCGTGGACAGCAACCCTTCTTACTATGGCTACACCTTC. Its protein product is CSVRVDSNPSYYGYTF.

There are a few counts of this clone. The chain couples TRBV10-2 to TRBJ1-1; D is uncertain. The ends were cut back, 6 bases at V and 3 bases at J, with 5 bases in the middle. This CDR3 spans 11 amino acids. Germline loops: CDR1 WSHSY, CDR2 SAAADI. The CDR3 region is CASSRYTEAFF. The CDR3 DNA is TGCGCCAGCAGCAGATACACTGAAGCTTTCTTT.

The V call is TRBV28, the J call TRBJ1-2; 7 bases agree with TRBD1. Unmatched junction bases numbered 8, after V lost 6 bases and J lost 1 base. This CDR3 comprises 15 residues. CDR1 is MDHEN and CDR2 is SYDVKM in the germline V gene. CDR3 region: CASRPGTAYNYGYTF. CDR3 nucleotide sequence: TGTGCCAGCAGACCCGGGACAGCTTATAACTATGGCTACACCTTC.

About this clone itself: Distinct nucleotide sequences in the sample also encode this CDR3. V usage is TRBV7-2 and J usage is TRBJ1-5; D is unclear. CDR1 SGHTA and CDR2 FQGNSA come from the germline V gene. The CDR3 spans 12 residues. V was pared by 3 bases and J by 4 bases, with 4 bases between. The CDR3 region has the DNA TGTGCCAGCAGCTTCGGGAATCAGCCCCAGCATTTT. Translation gives CASSFGNQPQHF.

CDR3: CASSVDEGVLSEQYF. For the CDR3, the DNA is TGTGCCAGCAGCGTAGACGAGGGGGTGTTGAGCGAGCAGTACTTC. The chain combines TRBV9 with TRBJ2-7; possible D gene TRBD1, 6 bases. V lost 0 bases to trimming and J lost 6 bases, with 16 bases between them. The CDR3 sequence is 15 residues long. Germline loops: CDR1 SGDLS, CDR2 YYNGEE. Variable domain in full (rest from reference TRBV9 and TRBJ2-7): DSGVTQTPKHLITATGQRVTLRCSPRSGDLSVYWYQQSLDQGLQFLIQYYNGEERAKGNILERFSAQQFPDLHSELNLSSLELGDSALYFCASSVDEGVLSEQYFGPGTRLTVT.

The chain couples TRBV5-1 to TRBJ1-1; D call uncertain. The CDR3 consists of 14 residues. The V gene's germline CDR1 is SGHRS and CDR2 YFSETQ. With 7 bases removed from V and 1 base from J, the gap between germline ends came to 14 bases. DNA of the CDR3: TGCGCCAGCCACCTGGGTCGGGGGAACACTGAAGCTTTCTTT. Translation gives CASHLGRGNTEAFF.

This clone was found once. The chain has TRBV9 and TRBJ2-7; a possible D gene is TRBD2 (7 bases). V was shortened by 0 bases and J by 3 bases, with 13 bases between the two germline ends. CDR3 size: 15 residues. Germline lookup yields CDR1 SGDLS and CDR2 YYNGEE. The chain's CDR3 is CASSVDGGPSYEQYF. CDR3 DNA: TGTGCCAGCAGCGTAGACGGGGGGCCGAGCTACGAGCAGTACTTC.

This chain uses TRBV3-1 (or the pseudogene TRBV3-2) with TRBJ2-5; 11 bases fit TRBD1. There are 17 residues in the CDR3. V lost 5 bases, J lost 4 bases, and 12 bases stayed unmatched. CDR1 is LGHDT, CDR2 YNNKEL, per germline (reference sequence). CDR3 sequence: CASSEPRDRGFGETQYF. CDR3 nucleotides: TGTGCCAGCAGCGAACCCCGGGACAGGGGGTTTGGAGAGACCCAGTACTTC.

This rearrangement joins TRBV2 to TRBJ1-4; the D gene is possibly TRBD1 (6 bases). This CDR3 region has 15 residues. Germline CDR1 reads SNHLY; CDR2 reads FYNNEI. V lost 7 bases to trimming and J lost 5 bases, with 17 bases between them. DNA for the CDR3: TGTGCCAGCACCCTCCGGAGGACAGTCAATGAAAAACTGTTTTTT. Protein product: CASTLRRTVNEKLFF.

This clone was seen a single time. The chain joins TRBV18 to TRBJ2-6; 9 nucleotides align to TRBD2. Germline values: CDR1 KGHSH, CDR2 LQKENI. This CDR3 spans 19 amino acids. The V gene end was trimmed by 1 base and the J gene end by 0 bases; junction bases not matched to a gene: 7. The CDR3 is CASSPQRLADASGANVLTF. Here the CDR3 DNA reads TGTGCCAGCTCACCACAACGACTAGCGGACGCCTCTGGGGCCAACGTCCTGACTTTC. The whole variable domain, remainder taken from reference TRBV18 and TRBJ2-6, is NAGVMQNPRHLVRRRGQEARLRCSPMKGHSHVYWYRQLPEEGLKFMVYLQKENIIDESGMPKERFSAEFPKEGPSILRIQQVVRGDSAAYFCASSPQRLADASGANVLTFGAGSRLTVL.

The chain links TRBV4-1 to TRBJ2-1, with no clear D. The CDR3 has 16 amino acids. Looked up from germline, CDR1 is MGHRA and CDR2 is YSYEKL. Trimming pared 1 base from V and 8 bases from J, leaving 18 bases between. The chain's CDR3 is CASSQVNLVVFDEQFF. CDR3 in DNA: TGCGCCAGCAGCCAAGTGAACCTAGTAGTTTTCGATGAGCAGTTCTTC.

The chain uses TRBV11-2 and TRBJ2-3, with TRBD2 identical over 8 bases. Trimming cost V 1 base and J 4 bases; bases outside gene matches: 10. Germline lookup yields CDR1 SGHAT and CDR2 FQNNGV. The CDR3 spans 17 residues. The CDR3: CASSLVFTGGQADTQYF. Written as DNA, the CDR3 is TGTGCCAGCAGCTTAGTATTCACGGGAGGGCAAGCAGATACGCAGTATTTT. The full variable domain, rest sourced from reference TRBV11-2 and TRBJ2-3, is EAGVAQSPRYKIIEKRQSVAFWCNPISGHATLYWYQQILGQGPKLLIQFQNNGVVDDSQLPKDRFSAERLKGVDSTLKIQPAKLEDSAVYLCASSLVFTGGQADTQYFGPGTRLTVL.